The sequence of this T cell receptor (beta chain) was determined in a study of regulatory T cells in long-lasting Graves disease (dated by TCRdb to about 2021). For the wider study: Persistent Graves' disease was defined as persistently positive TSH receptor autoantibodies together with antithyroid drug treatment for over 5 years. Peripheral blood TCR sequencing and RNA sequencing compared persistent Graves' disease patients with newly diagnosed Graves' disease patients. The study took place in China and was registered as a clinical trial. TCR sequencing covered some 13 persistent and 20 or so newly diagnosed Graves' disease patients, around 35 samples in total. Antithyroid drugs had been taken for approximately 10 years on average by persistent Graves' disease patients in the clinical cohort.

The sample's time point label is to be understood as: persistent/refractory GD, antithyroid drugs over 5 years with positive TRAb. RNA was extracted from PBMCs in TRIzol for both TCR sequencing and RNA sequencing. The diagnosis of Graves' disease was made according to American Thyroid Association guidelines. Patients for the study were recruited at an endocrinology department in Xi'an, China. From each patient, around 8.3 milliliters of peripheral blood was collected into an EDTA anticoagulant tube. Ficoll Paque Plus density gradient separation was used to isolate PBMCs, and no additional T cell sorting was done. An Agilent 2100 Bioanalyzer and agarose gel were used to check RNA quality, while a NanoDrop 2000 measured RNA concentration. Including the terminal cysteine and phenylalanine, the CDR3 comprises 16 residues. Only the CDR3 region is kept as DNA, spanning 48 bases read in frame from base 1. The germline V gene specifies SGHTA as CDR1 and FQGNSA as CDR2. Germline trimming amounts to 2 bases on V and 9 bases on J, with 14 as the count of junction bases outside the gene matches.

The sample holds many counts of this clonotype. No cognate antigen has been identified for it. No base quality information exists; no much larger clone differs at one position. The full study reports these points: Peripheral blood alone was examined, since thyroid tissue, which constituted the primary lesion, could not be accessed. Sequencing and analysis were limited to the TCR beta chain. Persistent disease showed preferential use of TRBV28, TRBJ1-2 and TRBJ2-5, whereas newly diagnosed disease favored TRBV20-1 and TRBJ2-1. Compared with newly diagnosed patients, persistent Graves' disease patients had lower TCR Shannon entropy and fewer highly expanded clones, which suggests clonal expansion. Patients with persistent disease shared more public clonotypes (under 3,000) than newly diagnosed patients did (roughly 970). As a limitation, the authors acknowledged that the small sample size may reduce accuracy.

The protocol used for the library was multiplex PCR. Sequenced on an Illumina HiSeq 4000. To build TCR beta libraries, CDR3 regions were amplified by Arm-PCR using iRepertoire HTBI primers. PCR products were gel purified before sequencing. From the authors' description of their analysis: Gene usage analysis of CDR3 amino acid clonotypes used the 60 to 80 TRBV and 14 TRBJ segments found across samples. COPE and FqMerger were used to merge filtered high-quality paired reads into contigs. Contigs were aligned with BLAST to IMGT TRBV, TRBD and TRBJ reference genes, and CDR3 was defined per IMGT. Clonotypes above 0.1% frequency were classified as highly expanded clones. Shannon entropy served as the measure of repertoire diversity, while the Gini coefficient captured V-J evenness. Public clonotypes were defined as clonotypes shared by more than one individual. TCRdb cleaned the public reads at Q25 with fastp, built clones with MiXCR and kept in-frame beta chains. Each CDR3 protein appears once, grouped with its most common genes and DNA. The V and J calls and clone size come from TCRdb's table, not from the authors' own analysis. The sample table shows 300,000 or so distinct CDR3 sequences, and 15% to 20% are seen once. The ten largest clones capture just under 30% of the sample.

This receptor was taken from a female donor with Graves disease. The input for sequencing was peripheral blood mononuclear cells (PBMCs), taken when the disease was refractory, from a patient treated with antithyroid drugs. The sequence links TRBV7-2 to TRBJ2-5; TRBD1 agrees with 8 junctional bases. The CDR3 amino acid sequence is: CASSLNNLRQGRSQYF. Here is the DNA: TGTGCCAGCAGCTTAAATAATCTGAGACAGGGGCGATCCCAGTACTTC.